The 9 T cell receptor beta chains in this list originate from one sample, sequenced in a study of cytomegalovirus exposure and HLA in healthy donors. Primers: 60 Vbeta forward and 13 Jbeta reverse. Repertoires were generated with immunoSEQ multiplex PCR, while TCRdb's copy carries only in-frame clones and drops some. Among some 110,000 clones listed, about 80% were seen once. The sequenced sample consisted of PBMCs. The origin of the receptors is a man in his fifties or sixties in good health and CMV-seropositive.

The chain combines TRBV7-8 with TRBJ1-5; 8 bases fit TRBD1. CDR3 length: 17 residues. Germline lookup yields CDR1 SGHVS and CDR2 FQNEAQ. Trimming took 2 bases from V and 6 from J; bases not matched to a gene: 12. CDR3: CASSLIRVQGAFQPQHF. CDR3 in DNA: TGTGCCAGCAGCTTAATTCGGGTTCAGGGGGCCTTTCAGCCCCAGCATTTT.

The CDR3 loop reads CASSARGGVAFF. The CDR3 DNA follows: TGTGCCAGCAGTGCGAGAGGGGGGGTAGCTTTCTTT. The V call is TRBV2, the J call TRBJ1-1, with D possibly being TRBD1 (6 bases). Germline V gene sequence: CDR1 SNHLY, CDR2 FYNNEI. The CDR3 is 12 amino acids. Trimming cost V 4 bases and J 10 bases, with 13 bases left between them.

This chain connects TRBV19 to TRBJ1-1, with TRBD1 matching over 8 bases. There are 15 residues in the CDR3. Germline loops: CDR1 LNHDA, CDR2 SQIVND (reference sequence). V lost 9 bases to trimming and J lost 2 bases; unmatched junction nucleotides: 11. The CDR3 sequence is CASLFQGAGNTEAFF. The CDR3 coding sequence is TGTGCCAGCCTTTTCCAGGGGGCTGGAAACACTGAAGCTTTCTTT. The variable domain in full, completed from reference TRBV19 and TRBJ1-1, reads DGGITQSPKYLFRKEGQNVTLSCEQNLNHDAMYWYRQDPGQGLRLIYYSQIVNDFQKGDIAEGYSVSREKKESFPLTVTSAQKNPTAFYLCASLFQGAGNTEAFFGQGTRLTVV.

The gene calls are TRBV2 and TRBJ2-3; 10 nucleotides agree with TRBD2. The J segment lost 6 bases and the V segment lost 5 bases, leaving 5 bases of the junction unmatched. CDR3 size: 14 residues. Per germline, CDR1 SNHLY and CDR2 FYNNEI. The CDR3 protein is CASSLSGGADTQYF. The CDR3 DNA follows: TGTGCCAGCAGTCTGAGCGGGGGGGCTGATACGCAGTATTTT.

The chain couples TRBV9 to TRBJ1-2; 9 bases map to TRBD1. CDR1 and CDR2 from the germline V gene are SGDLS and YYNGEE. Losses at the gene ends were 0 bases for V and 3 bases for J; bases not matched to a gene: 3. This CDR3 is 15 amino acids long. CDR3: CASSVVTGGDYGYTF. In DNA form, the CDR3 reads TGTGCCAGCAGCGTAGTGACAGGGGGGGACTATGGCTACACCTTC.

This clone has a handful of counts. J is TRBJ1-1 and V is TRBV28; a possible D gene is TRBD1 (5 bases). Trimming left V 4 bases short and J 4 bases short, with 16 bases between. The germline CDR1 and CDR2 sequences are MDHEN and SYDVKM. This CDR3 contains 15 residues. Here the CDR3 reads CASSSRQGSSTEAFF. CDR3 DNA sequence: TGTGCCAGCAGTTCTCGGCAGGGCTCTTCCACTGAAGCTTTCTTT.

The CDR3 coding sequence is TGCGCCAGCAGCCGGGACAGTGCCGGCTCTGGGGCCAACGTCCTGACTTTC. Its translation is CASSRDSAGSGANVLTF. The chain couples TRBV4-1 to TRBJ2-6, with 7 bases identical to TRBD1. The CDR3 runs to 17 residues. The germline gives CDR1 MGHRA, CDR2 YSYEKL. Trimming removed 4 bases from V and 0 bases from J; junction bases left unmatched: 6.

The genes are TRBV2 and TRBJ2-3, with TRBD1 as a possible D gene (5 bases). V lost 5 bases, J lost 6 bases, and 15 bases lay in between. Germline V lookup: CDR1 SNHLY, CDR2 FYNNEI. The CDR3 spans 14 residues. CDR3 in amino acids: CASSKLTVGDTQYF. The CDR3 DNA follows: TGTGCCAGCAGTAAACTGACAGTGGGGGATACGCAGTATTTT.

This clone was seen only once. This sequence joins TRBV30 and TRBJ1-5; TRBD1 agrees at 8 bases. CDR3 length: 15 residues. J was trimmed by 7 bases and V by 3 bases; bases with no gene match: 11. The germline gives CDR1 GTSNPN, CDR2 SVGIG (reference sequence). The CDR3 reads CAWSYGTGQGQPQHF. The CDR3 DNA reads as TGTGCCTGGAGCTATGGGACAGGACAGGGCCAGCCCCAGCATTTT.